These 14 T cell receptor beta chains share one sample of origin, sequenced in a study of T cells in localized non-small cell lung cancer. Only in-frame clones appear in the TCRdb table, and some are missing; sequencing was by immunoSEQ multiplex PCR. The sample has 20,000 to 25,000 clones, about 90% seen once; the top ten hold about 12%. The input for sequencing was PBMCs, taken before any cancer treatment. Receptors were obtained from a man between 40 and 70 years old with stage II squamous cell lung carcinoma.

This clone was recorded once. This chain joins TRBV30 and TRBJ2-3; D possibly uses TRBD1 or TRBD2 (5 bases each). The ends were cut back, 5 bases at V and 6 bases at J, with 15 bases in the middle. CDR3 length: 13 residues. Germline CDR1 GTSNPN, CDR2 SVGIG (reference sequence). CDR3: CAWGRGPGDTQYF. DNA for the CDR3: TGTGCCTGGGGTCGAGGGCCAGGGGATACGCAGTATTTT.

The chain uses TRBV6-6 and TRBJ2-3; 8 nucleotides line up with TRBD2. V trimming: 6 bases; J trimming: 8 bases; junction bases outside the gene matches: 16. The germline gives CDR1 MNHNY, CDR2 SVGAGI (reference sequence). The CDR3 has 16 residues. As DNA, the CDR3 is TGTGCCAGCAGCCAAGCCCCGGGACTAGAGATGGGTACGCAGTATTTT. Its translation: CASSQAPGLEMGTQYF.

The chain combines TRBV5-4 with TRBJ2-3; TRBD2 agrees at 10 bases. The CDR3 covers 17 residues. Germline V lookup: CDR1 SGHNT, CDR2 YYREEE (reference sequence). After removal of 3 bases from V and 1 base from J, the junction contained 8 bases not matched to a gene. The CDR3 sequence is CASSSPRGLAGTDTQYF. In DNA form, the CDR3 reads TGTGCCAGCAGCTCACCCCGCGGACTAGCGGGCACAGATACGCAGTATTTT. Together with reference TRBV5-4 and TRBJ2-3, the CDR3 gives the full variable domain: ETGVTQSPTHLIKTRGQQVTLRCSSQSGHNTVSWYQQALGQGPQFIFQYYREEENGRGNFPPRFSGLQFPNYSSELNVNALELDDSALYLCASSSPRGLAGTDTQYFGPGTRLTVL.

This sequence joins TRBV28 and TRBJ1-2; 9 positions match TRBD1. CDR1 is MDHEN, CDR2 SYDVKM, per germline. The CDR3 extends over 15 amino acids. V lost 5 bases to trimming and J lost 4 bases; unmatched junction nucleotides: 8. DNA for the CDR3: TGTGCCAGCAGTCCCATGACAGGGGGGAGCTATGGCTACACCTTC. Its protein product is CASSPMTGGSYGYTF.

The V call is TRBV28, the J call TRBJ1-1, with 9 bases aligning to TRBD1. The CDR3 is 15 residues long. The V gene's germline CDR1 is MDHEN and CDR2 SYDVKM. Unmatched junction bases numbered 9, after V lost 5 bases and J lost 5 bases. The CDR3 loop reads CASSEPGQGSTEAFF. DNA of the CDR3: TGTGCCAGCAGTGAACCGGGACAGGGTTCGACTGAAGCTTTCTTT.

The chain employs TRBV6-5 and TRBJ2-6, with D possibly TRBD2 on 5 matching bases. Germline V gene data show CDR1 as MNHEY and CDR2 as SVGAGI. This CDR3 comprises 14 residues. V was pared by 4 bases and J by 4 bases, with 8 bases between. For the CDR3, the DNA is TGTGCCAGCAGTTCCTCGGGAGGGGCCAACGTCCTGACTTTC. It encodes CASSSSGGANVLTF.

The chain is built from TRBV10-3 and TRBJ2-5; the match to TRBD2 covers 8 bases. This CDR3 contains 15 residues. CDR1 is ENHRY, CDR2 SYGVKD, per germline. The trim removed 3 bases at V and 2 bases at J, leaving 5 bases unmatched. In nucleotides, the CDR3 is TGTGCCATCAGTGATTATGGCGGGAGGCAAGAGACCCAGTACTTC. This gives the protein CAISDYGGRQETQYF.

This chain links TRBV30 with TRBJ1-6; no definite D call. The germline V and J ends were trimmed by 2 bases and 5 bases, with 16 bases remaining between them. Germline V gives CDR1 GTSNPN, CDR2 SVGIG (reference sequence). This CDR3 has 16 residues. CDR3 bases: TGTGCCTGGAGTTATCTGGGCACACGGAATAATTCACCCCTCCACTTT. Protein sequence: CAWSYLGTRNNSPLHF. The full variable domain, with the rest looked up from reference TRBV30 and TRBJ1-6, is SQTIHQWPATLVQPVGSPLSLECTVEGTSNPNLYWYRQAAGRGLQLLFYSVGIGQISSEVPQNLSASRPQDRQFILSSKKLLLSDSGFYLCAWSYLGTRNNSPLHFGNGTRLTVT.

Details on this clone: At one end, the junction sequence differs from germline, possibly due to a read error. This sequence joins TRBV7-7 and TRBJ2-4, with TRBD2 matching 11 bases. Germline CDR1 SSHAT, CDR2 FNYEAQ (reference sequence). The CDR3 loop spans 16 amino acids. CDR3 DNA sequence: TGTGCTAGCAGCCGATCTAGCGGGGGGGCCAAAAACATTCAGTACTTC. Its protein product is CASSRSSGGAKNIQYF.

The V call is TRBV2, the J call TRBJ2-3; 7 nucleotides line up with TRBD2. V lost 8 bases to trimming and J lost 3 bases; unmatched junction nucleotides: 14. Germline CDR1 is SNHLY and CDR2 is FYNNEI. This CDR3 has 16 amino acids. The CDR3 is CASGARGVLATDTQYF. The CDR3 DNA sequence: TGTGCCAGCGGAGCTCGGGGGGTTTTAGCTACAGATACGCAGTATTTT.

This clone occurred once. This chain uses TRBV30 with TRBJ1-4, with D tentatively TRBD1 (5 bases). Germline V CDR1 and CDR2: GTSNPN, SVGIG (reference sequence). The CDR3 is made up of 15 amino acids. V lost 1 base and J lost 5, with 14 bases in between. The CDR3 DNA reads TGTGCCTGGAGTGCTCCTGACAGTAGAAATGAAAAACTGTTTTTT. It specifies CAWSAPDSRNEKLFF.

The chain combines TRBV4-1 with TRBJ1-2; possibly TRBD1 for D (6 bases). The germline V gene has CDR1 MGHRA and CDR2 YSYEKL. V lost 0 bases to trimming and J lost 9 bases, with 14 bases between them. The CDR3 loop spans 14 amino acids. This CDR3 reads CASSQDRWGGRYTF. DNA of the CDR3: TGCGCCAGCAGCCAAGATCGGTGGGGGGGCCGCTACACCTTC.

The J gene is TRBJ2-2, the V gene TRBV7-7; possible D gene TRBD2, 5 bases. Germline V gene lookup returns CDR1 SSHAT and CDR2 FNYEAQ (reference sequence). This CDR3 region has 15 residues. Trimming shortened V by 0 bases and J by 3 bases, and 8 bases separated the two germline ends. CDR3 in amino acids: CASSLAGVDTGELFF. In DNA, the CDR3 is TGTGCCAGCAGCTTAGCGGGAGTGGACACCGGGGAGCTGTTTTTT. Full variable domain (remainder filled in from reference TRBV7-7 and TRBJ2-2): GAGVSQSPRYKVTKRGQDVTLRCDPISSHATLYWYQQALGQGPEFLTYFNYEAQPDKSGLPSDRFSAERPEGSISTLTIQRTEQRDSAMYRCASSLAGVDTGELFFGEGSRLTVL.

V usage is TRBV6-1 and J usage is TRBJ2-2, with no clear D. Trimming shortened V by 6 bases and J by 7 bases, and 9 bases separated the two germline ends. This CDR3 has 12 residues. From germline, CDR1 is MNHNS and CDR2 SASEGT. The CDR3 spells CASSRWSGELFF. The CDR3 DNA is TGTGCCAGCAGCCGCTGGAGCGGGGAGCTGTTTTTT.